This T cell receptor beta chain is drawn from a study of chemoradiotherapy in HPV16-positive cancers. Study-level background: A couple of HPV16-positive patients' cells yielded candidate HPV-specific clones and common motifs. Findings and caveats of the study: HPV-specific T cells were functionally defined from only a couple of HPV16-positive patients. Candidate HPV-specific clones and E7-related TCR motifs grew in tumor during treatment. In HPV16-positive patients, HPV-responsive T-cell expansion tracked better recurrence-free survival.

In regard to this clone: Antigen: not known.

The germline gives CDR1 MNHNS, CDR2 SASEGT. The CDR3 sequence is 15 residues long. V trimming: 2 bases; J trimming: 4 bases; junction bases outside the gene matches: 4. Sequencing used immunoSEQ multiplex PCR; TCRdb keeps in-frame clones, though not all of them. Among fewer than 3,000 clones listed, roughly 85% were seen once. The sample here was tumor tissue, taken from a patient who underwent chemoradiotherapy. J is TRBJ2-7 and V is TRBV6-1; 11 nucleotides align to TRBD2. This receptor was taken from a human donor with HPV-associated anogenital cancer. CDR3 sequence reads: CASSEWLAGGYEQYF. The DNA for the CDR3 is TGTGCCAGCAGTGAATGGCTAGCGGGAGGATACGAGCAGTACTTC.